Shown below are 23 T cell receptor beta chains from a single sample sequenced in a study of identical twins. TCRdb called the 5' RACE reads again in MiXCR, with one record for every CDR3 protein. This table has about 450,000 distinct CDR3 sequences, 15% to 20% appearing once. The sequenced sample was naive T cells sorted from blood. These receptors all come from a man over 45 in good health.

In its sample, this clonotype was seen many times. CDR3 sequence reads: CASSRRWSGGSYEQYF. The DNA for the CDR3 is TGTGCCAGCAGTCGTAGATGGAGCGGGGGCTCCTACGAGCAGTACTTC. The chain recombines TRBV6-1 with TRBJ2-7; 8 bases agree with TRBD2. Germline loops: CDR1 MNHNS, CDR2 SASEGT. The V and J ends lost 5 bases and 0 bases, in that order; junction bases with no gene match: 9. The CDR3 has 16 residues.

This clonotype was picked up many times. This chain links TRBV12-3 or TRBV12-4 with TRBJ1-6, with D tentatively TRBD1 (5 bases). This CDR3 region has 14 residues. The V and J ends lost 6 bases and 10 bases respectively, with 16 bases between them. This CDR3 is CASSPGGGGSPLHF. CDR3 in DNA: TGTGCCAGCAGCCCTGGGGGGGGAGGATCACCCCTCCACTTT.

The chain carries TRBV5-1 and TRBJ2-1, with a tentative D call TRBD1 (5 bases). The V gene's germline CDR1 is SGHRS and CDR2 YFSETQ. V lost 5 bases and J 4 bases, leaving 10 bases between the germline ends. CDR3 length: 13 residues. The CDR3 loop is CASRATVYNEQFF. The CDR3 DNA reads as TGCGCCAGCAGAGCGACAGTATACAATGAGCAGTTCTTC.

This clonotype was observed a handful of times. The CDR3: CASSLVTGRAYEQYF. The DNA of the CDR3 is TGTGCCAGCAGCTTGGTGACAGGGAGGGCCTACGAGCAGTACTTC. The V and J genes are TRBV5-6 and TRBJ2-7; D assignment may be TRBD1 or TRBD2 (7 bases each). Germline V gene lookup returns CDR1 SGHDT and CDR2 YYEEEE. The CDR3 sequence is 15 residues long. Trimming cost V 0 bases and J 2 bases, with 12 bases left between them.

This clonotype was found a few times. This sequence joins TRBV7-6 and TRBJ2-1; D is tentatively TRBD1 or TRBD2 (7 bases each). This CDR3 has 15 residues. The germline CDR1 and CDR2 sequences are SGHVS and FNYEAQ. V was pared by 1 base and J by 10 bases, with 17 bases between. In DNA form, the CDR3 reads TGTGCCAGCAGCTTAGTTGCAGGGGGGGCAGGGGAGCAGTTCTTC. It codes for CASSLVAGGAGEQFF.

The rearrangement links TRBV7-9 to TRBJ2-3; perhaps TRBD2 as D (5 bases). This CDR3 spans 15 amino acids. CDR1 and CDR2 (germline): SEHNR, FQNEAQ (reference sequence). V was trimmed by 4 bases and J by 2 bases, leaving 13 bases between them. CDR3 DNA: TGTGCCAGCAGCTCTCGACTAATACACACAGATACGCAGTATTTT. Residues: CASSSRLIHTDTQYF. The full variable domain, in which reference TRBV7-9 and TRBJ2-3 provide the parts outside the CDR3, is DTGVSQNPRHKITKRGQNVTFRCDPISEHNRLYWYRQTLGQGPEFLTYFQNEAQLEKSRLLSDRFSAERPKGSFSTLEIQRTEQGDSAMYLCASSSRLIHTDTQYFGPGTRLTVL.

This clonotype was seen a handful of times. The chain is built from TRBV5-1 and TRBJ1-1; perhaps TRBD1 as D (6 bases). CDR3 length: 14 residues. The germline V gene has CDR1 SGHRS and CDR2 YFSETQ. Trimming stripped 1 base from V and 4 bases from J, with 11 bases between. The CDR3 DNA reads as TGCGCCAGCAGCTTGCAGGGGTTAGGCACTGAAGCTTTCTTT. Its protein is CASSLQGLGTEAFF. The complete variable domain, with remaining parts taken from reference TRBV5-1 and TRBJ1-1, reads KAGVTQTPRYLIKTRGQQVTLSCSPISGHRSVSWYQQTPGQGLQFLFEYFSETQRNKGNFPGRFSGRQFSNSRSEMNVSTLELGDSALYLCASSLQGLGTEAFFGQGTRLTVV.

The J gene is TRBJ2-1, the V gene TRBV20-1; D not certain. CDR3 size: 14 residues. CDR1 DFQATT and CDR2 SNEGSKA come from the germline V gene (reference sequence). V lost 0 bases to trimming and J lost 3 bases, with 9 bases between them. CDR3 amino acids: CSAREANLYNEQFF. The CDR3 nucleotides read TGCAGTGCTAGAGAAGCGAACCTCTACAATGAGCAGTTCTTC.

This clonotype was detected a few times. CDR3 nucleotides: TGTGCCAGCAGCCAGGGGGGACTAGCGGGGAGTTTGGCCCAGTACTTC. Protein sequence: CASSQGGLAGSLAQYF. This sequence joins TRBV3-1 and TRBJ2-5; TRBD2 aligns across 13 bases. V lost 3 bases to trimming and J lost 9 bases; unmatched junction nucleotides: 10. Germline lookup yields CDR1 LGHDT and CDR2 YNNKEL (reference sequence). This CDR3 is 16 amino acids long.

This clonotype occurred many times. V is TRBV29-1 and J is TRBJ2-7; 13 bases agree with TRBD2. The junction had 7 bases not matched to a gene; V was cut back by 6 bases and J by 2 bases. Per germline, CDR1 SQVTM and CDR2 ANQGSEA. CDR3 size: 15 residues. CDR3 coding DNA: TGCAGCGTGGTCGGACTAGCGGGAGTGCCCTACGAGCAGTACTTC. Translated, it gives CSVVGLAGVPYEQYF.

This clonotype has more than one count but fewer than ten. The gene calls are TRBV27 and TRBJ2-2, with D unresolved. Germline V CDR1 and CDR2: MNHEY, SMNVEV (reference sequence). V was shortened by 2 bases and J by 6 bases, with 7 bases between the two germline ends. The CDR3 contains 13 residues. The CDR3 here is CASSLIRAGELFF. Written as DNA, the CDR3 is TGTGCCAGCAGTTTAATAAGGGCCGGGGAGCTGTTTTTT.

Here the CDR3 reads CAISREPQETQYF. The CDR3 DNA follows: TGTGCCATCAGCCGGGAACCTCAAGAGACCCAGTACTTC. This chain connects TRBV10-3 to TRBJ2-5; tentatively, D is TRBD2 (5 bases). Looked up from germline, CDR1 is ENHRY and CDR2 is SYGVKD. Trimming took off 6 bases at V and 2 bases at J, with 10 bases between the two ends. CDR3 length equals 13 residues.

This clonotype occurred many times. V is TRBV7-8 and J is TRBJ1-2; D gene unclear. V was shortened by 4 bases and J by 5 bases, with 14 bases between the two germline ends. The CDR3 spans 14 residues. CDR1 is SGHVS and CDR2 is FQNEAQ in the germline V gene. In nucleotides, the CDR3 is TGTGCCAGCAGCTCACTTTCCGGGGTATATGGCTACACCTTC. Its protein is CASSSLSGVYGYTF.

The V gene is TRBV9, the J gene TRBJ2-3, with 9 bases lining up with TRBD2. Looked up from germline, CDR1 is SGDLS and CDR2 is YYNGEE. V trimming: 1 base; J trimming: 6 bases; junction bases outside the gene matches: 9. The CDR3 runs to 16 residues. CDR3 in amino acids: CASSVRAGGFPDTQYF. CDR3 in DNA: TGTGCCAGCAGCGTACGAGCGGGGGGCTTCCCGGATACGCAGTATTTT.

The sample holds a few counts of this clonotype. V is TRBV2 and J is TRBJ1-2; no clear D gene. The CDR3 extends over 13 amino acids. V lost 0 bases and J 4 bases, leaving 6 bases between the germline ends. The germline gives CDR1 SNHLY, CDR2 FYNNEI. Written as DNA, the CDR3 is TGTGCCAGCAGTGAAGCAAGTCTCTATGGCTACACCTTC. Translated: CASSEASLYGYTF.

This clonotype was counted between two and nine times. The chain is built from TRBV7-2 and TRBJ1-2, with 7 bases aligning to TRBD1. CDR1 is SGHTA, CDR2 FQGNSA, per germline. The CDR3 has 14 amino acids. J lost 4 bases, V lost 1 base, and 3 bases had no gene match. The CDR3: CASSLVQGGYGYTF. The CDR3, as DNA: TGTGCCAGCAGCTTAGTCCAGGGGGGCTATGGCTACACCTTC.

The chain has TRBV10-3 and TRBJ2-7; D might be TRBD2 (5 bases). The V and J ends lost 7 bases and 5 bases respectively, with 15 bases between them. Germline lookup yields CDR1 ENHRY and CDR2 SYGVKD. This CDR3 spans 13 amino acids. The CDR3 spells CAITPRPRDEQYF. The CDR3, as DNA: TGTGCCATCACCCCTCGGCCGAGGGACGAGCAGTACTTC.

This clonotype was picked up many times. The V call is TRBV2, the J call TRBJ1-5; the D gene is possibly TRBD1 (5 bases). This CDR3 contains 13 residues. V lost 8 bases and J 6 bases, leaving 14 bases between the germline ends. Per the germline V gene, CDR1 is SNHLY and CDR2 is FYNNEI. For the CDR3, the DNA is TGTGCCAGCCGGGGGGGAGTAGGTCAGCCCCAGCATTTT. This translates into CASRGGVGQPQHF.

This sequence joins TRBV12-3 or TRBV12-4 and TRBJ1-1; D remains unclear. This CDR3 region has 15 residues. Trimming took 5 bases from V and 1 from J, leaving 14 bases between them. The CDR3 DNA sequence: TGTGCCAGCAGTACTACCGTGGTAAGGAACACTGAAGCTTTCTTT. It specifies CASSTTVVRNTEAFF.

The chain combines TRBV12-3 or TRBV12-4 with TRBJ2-3; TRBD2 agrees at 10 bases. The trim removed 1 base at V and 5 bases at J, leaving 3 bases unmatched. The CDR3 contains 15 residues. In DNA form, the CDR3 reads TGTGCCAGCAGTTTAGGCCTAGCGGGAGTAGATACGCAGTATTTT. It yields the protein CASSLGLAGVDTQYF.

The V and J genes are TRBV9 and TRBJ2-2; no clear D gene. Germline loops: CDR1 SGDLS, CDR2 YYNGEE. Trimming removed 3 bases from V and 2 bases from J, with 8 bases in between. This CDR3 spans 14 amino acids. The CDR3 sequence: CASSASFNTGELFF. CDR3 bases: TGTGCCAGCAGCGCGTCCTTTAACACCGGGGAGCTGTTTTTT.

The chain carries TRBV2 and TRBJ1-1, with 7 bases lining up with TRBD1. In germline, CDR1 is SNHLY, CDR2 FYNNEI. The CDR3 extends over 15 amino acids. J lost 5 bases, V lost 6 bases, and 12 bases had no gene match. The CDR3 coding sequence is TGTGCCAGCAGGAGGGAGACAGGGTTCGGGACTGAAGCTTTCTTT. Protein: CASRRETGFGTEAFF.

The gene calls are TRBV5-1 and TRBJ2-2, with 14 bases aligning to TRBD2. Germline CDR1 is SGHRS and CDR2 is YFSETQ. The ends lost 0 bases at V and 4 bases at J; junction bases unmatched: 8. The CDR3 contains 19 residues. CDR3 sequence: CASSLGYWTSGRSTGELFF. Here the CDR3 DNA reads TGCGCCAGCAGCTTGGGATATTGGACTAGCGGGAGGAGCACCGGGGAGCTGTTTTTT. The whole variable domain, remainder taken from reference TRBV5-1 and TRBJ2-2, is KAGVTQTPRYLIKTRGQQVTLSCSPISGHRSVSWYQQTPGQGLQFLFEYFSETQRNKGNFPGRFSGRQFSNSRSEMNVSTLELGDSALYLCASSLGYWTSGRSTGELFFGEGSRLTVL.